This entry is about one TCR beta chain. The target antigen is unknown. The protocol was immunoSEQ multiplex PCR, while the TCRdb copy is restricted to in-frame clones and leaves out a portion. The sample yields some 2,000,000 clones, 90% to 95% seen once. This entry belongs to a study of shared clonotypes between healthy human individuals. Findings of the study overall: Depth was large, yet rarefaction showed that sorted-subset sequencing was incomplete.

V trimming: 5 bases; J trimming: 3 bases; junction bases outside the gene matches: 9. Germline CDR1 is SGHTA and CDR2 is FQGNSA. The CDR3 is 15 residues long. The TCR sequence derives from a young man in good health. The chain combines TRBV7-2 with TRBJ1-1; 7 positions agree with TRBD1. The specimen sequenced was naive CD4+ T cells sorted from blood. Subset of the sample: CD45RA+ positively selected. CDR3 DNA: TGTGCCAGCAGCGGAACCGAGGACAGGTACACTGAAGCTTTCTTT. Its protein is CASSGTEDRYTEAFF.